One TCR beta chain is described in this entry. Some clones are missing from TCRdb's copy, which holds only in-frame ones; the method was immunoSEQ multiplex PCR. The sample lists over 60,000 clones, 89% seen once, with roughly 4% in the top ten. This CDR3 has 14 amino acids. Trimming cost V 5 bases and J 5 bases; bases outside gene matches: 8. CDR1 LNHNV and CDR2 YYDKDF come from the germline V gene (reference sequence). The source of the sample is a study of OX40 agonist ivuxolimab in advanced cancers. The wider study: Ivuxolimab, which patients received intravenously every 2 weeks, was dosed at 0.01 to 10 mg/kg.

The sequenced sample was CD4+ or CD8+ T cells sorted from blood, obtained in a trial of the OX40 agonist ivuxolimab. The chain links TRBV15 to TRBJ2-7, with TRBD1 matching over 8 bases. The sequence was obtained from an adult with an advanced solid tumor such as melanoma, head and neck, liver or kidney cancer. This chain's CDR3 is CATSGGQAKHEQYF. The CDR3 DNA sequence: TGTGCCACCAGCGGGGGACAGGCGAAGCACGAGCAGTACTTC.